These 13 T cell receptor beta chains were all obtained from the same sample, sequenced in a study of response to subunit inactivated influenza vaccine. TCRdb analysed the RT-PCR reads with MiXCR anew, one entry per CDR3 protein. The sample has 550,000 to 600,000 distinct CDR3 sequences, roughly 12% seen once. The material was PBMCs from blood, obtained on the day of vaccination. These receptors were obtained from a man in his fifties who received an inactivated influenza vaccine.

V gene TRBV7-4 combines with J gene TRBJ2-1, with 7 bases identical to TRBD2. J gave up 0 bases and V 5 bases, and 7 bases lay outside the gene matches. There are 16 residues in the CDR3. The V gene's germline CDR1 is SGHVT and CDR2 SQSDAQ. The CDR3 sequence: CASSLTSESSYNEQFF. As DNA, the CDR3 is TGTGCCAGCAGCCTAACTAGCGAGAGCTCCTACAATGAGCAGTTCTTC.

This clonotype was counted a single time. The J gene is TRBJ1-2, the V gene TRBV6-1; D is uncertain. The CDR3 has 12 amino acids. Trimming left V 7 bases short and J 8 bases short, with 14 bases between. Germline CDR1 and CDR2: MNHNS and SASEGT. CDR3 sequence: CASTLSLEGYTF. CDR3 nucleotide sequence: TGTGCCAGCACTTTATCCTTGGAAGGCTACACCTTC.

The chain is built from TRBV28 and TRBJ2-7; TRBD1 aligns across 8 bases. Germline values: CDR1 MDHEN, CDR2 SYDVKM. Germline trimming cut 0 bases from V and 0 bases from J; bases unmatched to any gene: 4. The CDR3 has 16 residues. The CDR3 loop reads CASSLWAGTGSYEQYF. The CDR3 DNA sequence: TGTGCCAGCAGTTTATGGGCGGGGACAGGCTCCTACGAGCAGTACTTC.

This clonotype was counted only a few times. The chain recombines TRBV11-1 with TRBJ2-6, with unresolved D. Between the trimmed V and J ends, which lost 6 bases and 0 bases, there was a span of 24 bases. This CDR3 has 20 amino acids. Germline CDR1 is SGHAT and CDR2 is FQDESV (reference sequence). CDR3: CASRKAWNRTFSSGANVLTF. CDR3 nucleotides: TGTGCCAGCAGGAAAGCTTGGAACAGAACCTTTAGCTCTGGGGCCAACGTCCTGACTTTC.

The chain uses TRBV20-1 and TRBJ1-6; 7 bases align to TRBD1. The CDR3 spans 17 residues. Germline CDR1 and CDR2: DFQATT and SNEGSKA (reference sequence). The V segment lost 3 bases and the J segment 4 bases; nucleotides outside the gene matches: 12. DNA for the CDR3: TGCAGTGCTAGTGCAGGAAGGGGGCGTAGATATAATTCACCCCTCCACTTT. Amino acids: CSASAGRGRRYNSPLHF.

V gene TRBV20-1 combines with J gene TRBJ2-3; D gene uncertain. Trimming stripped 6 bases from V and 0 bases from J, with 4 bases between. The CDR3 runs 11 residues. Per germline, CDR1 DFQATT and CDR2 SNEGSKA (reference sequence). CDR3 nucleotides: TGCAGTGCGGCTAGCACAGATACGCAGTATTTT. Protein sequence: CSAASTDTQYF.

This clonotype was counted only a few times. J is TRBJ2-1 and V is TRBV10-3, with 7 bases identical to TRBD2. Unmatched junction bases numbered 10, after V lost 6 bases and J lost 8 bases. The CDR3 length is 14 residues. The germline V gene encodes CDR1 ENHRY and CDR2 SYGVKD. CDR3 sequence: CAISSLGRGHEQFF. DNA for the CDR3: TGTGCCATCAGCAGCTTAGGGAGGGGCCATGAGCAGTTCTTC.

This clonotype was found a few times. CDR3 amino acids: CASSTSGTDTQYF. Written as DNA, the CDR3 is TGCGCCAGCAGCACGTCGGGCACAGATACGCAGTATTTT. V usage is TRBV5-1 and J usage is TRBJ2-3, with unresolved D. The length of the CDR3 is 13 residues. In germline, CDR1 is SGHRS, CDR2 YFSETQ. V shed 4 bases and J shed 1 base, with 7 bases lying between them.

The CDR3 loop reads CASSTRTGAESGELFF. CDR3 DNA: TGCGCCAGCAGCACCAGGACAGGGGCGGAATCCGGGGAGCTGTTTTTT. V gene TRBV5-1 combines with J gene TRBJ2-2, with 9 bases that match TRBD1. Unmatched junction bases numbered 10, after V lost 4 bases and J lost 6 bases. The CDR3 sequence is 16 residues long. Germline assignment: CDR1 SGHRS and CDR2 YFSETQ.

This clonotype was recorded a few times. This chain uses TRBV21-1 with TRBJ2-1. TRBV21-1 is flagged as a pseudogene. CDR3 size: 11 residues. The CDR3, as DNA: TGTGCCAGCAGCAAAGGCAATGAGCAGTTCTTC. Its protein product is CASSKGNEQFF.

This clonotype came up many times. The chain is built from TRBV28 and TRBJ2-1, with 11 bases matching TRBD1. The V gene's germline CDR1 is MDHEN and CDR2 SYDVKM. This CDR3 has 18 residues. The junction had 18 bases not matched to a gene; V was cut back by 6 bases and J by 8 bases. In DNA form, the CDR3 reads TGTGCCAGCAGCTTAGGGACAGGGGGTCCCCTAACGGTGGATGAGCAGTTCTTC. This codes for CASSLGTGGPLTVDEQFF. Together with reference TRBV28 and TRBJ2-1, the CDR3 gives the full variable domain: DVKVTQSSRYLVKRTGEKVFLECVQDMDHENMFWYRQDPGLGLRLIYFSYDVKMKEKGDIPEGYSVSREKKERFSLILESASTNQTSMYLCASSLGTGGPLTVDEQFFGPGTRLTVL.

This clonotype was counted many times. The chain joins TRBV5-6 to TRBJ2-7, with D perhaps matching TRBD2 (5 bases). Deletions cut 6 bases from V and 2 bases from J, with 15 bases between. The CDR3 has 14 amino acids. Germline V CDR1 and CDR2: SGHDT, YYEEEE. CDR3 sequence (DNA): TGTGCCAGCACTCTCCGGGATGGGGCCTACGAGCAGTACTTC. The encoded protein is CASTLRDGAYEQYF.

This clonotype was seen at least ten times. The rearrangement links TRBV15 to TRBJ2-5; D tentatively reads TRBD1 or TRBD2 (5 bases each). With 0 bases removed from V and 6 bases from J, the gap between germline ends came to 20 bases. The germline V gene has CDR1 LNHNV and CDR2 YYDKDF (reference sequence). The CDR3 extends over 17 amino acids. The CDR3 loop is CATSRDLPGTALKTQYF. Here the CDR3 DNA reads TGTGCCACCAGCAGAGATCTCCCCGGGACGGCCCTTAAGACCCAGTACTTC.